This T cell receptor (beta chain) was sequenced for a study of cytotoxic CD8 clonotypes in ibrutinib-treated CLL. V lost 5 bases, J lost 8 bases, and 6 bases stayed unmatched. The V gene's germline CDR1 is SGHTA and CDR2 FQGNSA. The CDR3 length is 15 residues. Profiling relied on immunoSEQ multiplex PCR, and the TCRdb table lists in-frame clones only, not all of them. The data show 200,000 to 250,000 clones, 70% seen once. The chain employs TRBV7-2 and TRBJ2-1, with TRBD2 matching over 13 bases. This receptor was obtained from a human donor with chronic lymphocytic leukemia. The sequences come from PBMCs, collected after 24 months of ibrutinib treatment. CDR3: CASSLTSGRIDEQFF. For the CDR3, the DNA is TGTGCCAGCAGCCTGACTAGCGGGAGGATTGATGAGCAGTTCTTC.